Below are 12 T cell receptor beta chains sequenced from a single sample in a study of blood T cell repertoires in COVID-19. Sequenced by immunoSEQ multiplex PCR; TCRdb stores in-frame clones only, minus some. The sample carries about 160,000 clones, approximately 84% recorded once. Sequenced sample: peripheral blood. Receptors were obtained from a woman in her forties or fifties with COVID-19, enrolled during active disease.

The J gene is TRBJ2-2, the V gene TRBV6-5; D gene unclear. CDR3 length: 13 amino acids. Deletions cut 2 bases from V and 6 bases from J, with 7 bases between. From germline, CDR1 is MNHEY and CDR2 SVGAGI. CDR3: CASSYLSAGELFF. DNA for the CDR3: TGTGCCAGCAGTTACCTCAGCGCCGGGGAGCTGTTTTTT.

J is TRBJ2-2 and V is TRBV6-6, with 7 bases that match TRBD1. The CDR3 has 14 residues. CDR1 is MNHNY and CDR2 is SVGAGI in the germline V gene (reference sequence). J lost 4 bases, V lost 8 bases, and 7 bases had no gene match. The CDR3: CASDRAGGTGELFF. The CDR3, as DNA: TGTGCCAGCGATAGGGCAGGGGGCACCGGGGAGCTGTTTTTT.

J is TRBJ2-2 and V is TRBV30; 7 bases match TRBD1. The CDR3 loop spans 16 amino acids. The V gene end was trimmed by 5 bases and the J gene end by 3 bases; junction bases not matched to a gene: 12. Germline-derived CDR1 and CDR2 are GTSNPN and SVGIG (reference sequence). The CDR3 loop reads CAWRSQGGAYTGELFF. In DNA, the CDR3 is TGTGCCTGGCGGAGCCAAGGGGGCGCGTACACCGGGGAGCTGTTTTTT.

This chain joins TRBV6-5 and TRBJ1-1; no clear D gene. There are 16 residues in the CDR3. V shed 0 bases and J shed 4 bases, with 15 bases lying between them. CDR1 is MNHEY and CDR2 is SVGAGI in the germline V gene. CDR3 nucleotide sequence: TGTGCCAGCAGTTACTCGAAACTCGGCGGTGGCACTGAAGCTTTCTTT. This encodes CASSYSKLGGGTEAFF.

The chain couples TRBV19 to TRBJ2-1; D might be TRBD2 (7 bases). Between the trimmed V and J ends, which lost 4 bases and 11 bases, there was a span of 9 bases. The CDR3 loop spans 11 amino acids. Germline CDR1 LNHDA, CDR2 SQIVND (reference sequence). The chain's CDR3 is CASSTGGKQFF. CDR3 coding DNA: TGTGCCAGTAGTACGGGGGGCAAGCAGTTCTTC.

This chain joins TRBV6-5 and TRBJ2-5; maybe TRBD1 (6 bases). The CDR3 is 14 amino acids. Between the trimmed V and J ends, which lost 11 bases and 2 bases, there was a span of 18 bases. The germline gives CDR1 MNHEY, CDR2 SVGAGI. The CDR3 loop is CASAEQGWQETQYF. CDR3 sequence (DNA): TGTGCCTCAGCAGAACAGGGATGGCAAGAGACCCAGTACTTC.

The chain uses TRBV4-1 and TRBJ1-3; TRBD1 is a possible D gene (6 bases). The V gene lost 0 bases and the J gene lost 7 bases, with 13 bases spanning the gap. CDR1 is MGHRA and CDR2 is YSYEKL in the germline V gene. CDR3 size: 15 residues. The CDR3: CASSQEDSRGNTIYF. CDR3 sequence (DNA): TGCGCCAGCAGCCAAGAGGACAGCCGCGGGAACACCATATATTTT.

J is TRBJ1-1 and V is TRBV3-1 (or the pseudogene TRBV3-2); D is unresolved. CDR3 length equals 12 residues. CDR1 is LGHDT, CDR2 YNNKEL, per germline (reference sequence). Between the trimmed V and J ends, which lost 3 bases and 4 bases, there was a span of 6 bases. CDR3 loop: CASSQGGTEAFF. The CDR3 coding sequence is TGTGCCAGCAGCCAGGGAGGCACTGAAGCTTTCTTT.

Only a few counts were recorded for this clone. J is TRBJ2-3 and V is TRBV7-9, with D perhaps TRBD2 (6 bases). This CDR3 region has 14 residues. Per germline, CDR1 SEHNR and CDR2 FQNEAQ (reference sequence). Trimming shortened V by 5 bases and J by 4 bases, and 13 bases separated the two germline ends. The chain's CDR3 is CASSTGVSSDTQYF. CDR3 nucleotide sequence: TGTGCCAGCAGCACGGGGGTGTCGTCAGATACGCAGTATTTT.

The chain uses TRBV7-9 and TRBJ1-1, with D uncertain. The CDR3 length is 16 residues. The ends were cut back, 1 base at V and 1 base at J, with 13 bases in the middle. Germline CDR1 is SEHNR and CDR2 is FQNEAQ (reference sequence). This chain's CDR3 is CASSLGTYSGNTEAFF. In DNA, the CDR3 is TGTGCCAGCAGCTTAGGTACATACAGCGGGAACACTGAAGCTTTCTTT.

V is TRBV30 and J is TRBJ2-2; 10 nucleotides line up with TRBD2. The length of the CDR3 is 14 residues. Trimming cost V 8 bases and J 1 base; bases outside gene matches: 4. The germline V gene has CDR1 GTSNPN and CDR2 SVGIG (reference sequence). CDR3 bases: TGTGCCCGAAGACTAGCGGGGAACACCGGGGAGCTGTTTTTT. This sequence encodes CARRLAGNTGELFF.

The gene calls are TRBV27 and TRBJ2-1; the D gene is possibly TRBD1 (6 bases). The V end was cut by 6 bases, the J end by 5 bases, with 17 bases between. The CDR3 has 15 amino acids. Looked up from germline, CDR1 is MNHEY and CDR2 is SMNVEV (reference sequence). CDR3 residues: CASRLQGGPNNEQFF. CDR3 nucleotides: TGTGCCAGCAGATTACAGGGCGGTCCTAACAATGAGCAGTTCTTC.